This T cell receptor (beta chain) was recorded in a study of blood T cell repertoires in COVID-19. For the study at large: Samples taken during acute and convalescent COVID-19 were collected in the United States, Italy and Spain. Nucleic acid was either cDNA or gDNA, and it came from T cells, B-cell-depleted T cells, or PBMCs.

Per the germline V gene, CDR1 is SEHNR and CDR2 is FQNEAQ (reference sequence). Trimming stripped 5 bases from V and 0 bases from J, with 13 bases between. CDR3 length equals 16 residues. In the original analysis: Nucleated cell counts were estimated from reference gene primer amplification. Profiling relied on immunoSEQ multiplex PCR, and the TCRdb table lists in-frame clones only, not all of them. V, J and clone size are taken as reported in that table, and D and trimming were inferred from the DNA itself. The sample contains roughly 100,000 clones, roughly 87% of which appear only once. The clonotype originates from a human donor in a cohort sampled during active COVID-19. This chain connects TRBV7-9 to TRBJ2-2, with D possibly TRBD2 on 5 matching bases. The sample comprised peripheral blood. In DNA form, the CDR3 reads TGTGCCAGCAGCCACAGAGCGGTCACGAACACCGGGGAGCTGTTTTTT. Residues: CASSHRAVTNTGELFF.